The source of this T cell receptor (beta chain) is a study of blood T cells in healthy people across ages. Germline loops: CDR1 MNHEY, CDR2 SVGEGT. The CDR3 loop spans 14 amino acids. Trimming stripped 6 bases from V and 5 bases from J, with 14 bases between. Sample-barcoded 5' priming and a J-beta primer mix drove a second PCR of roughly 6 to 12 cycles. Every cDNA molecule carried a tag from a template-switch adaptor bearing 12 random nucleotides. MiXCR, run by TCRdb on the 5' RACE reads, gives a single entry per CDR3 protein. The sample yields approximately 800,000 distinct CDR3 sequences, 45% to 70% seen once. This clonotype has more than one count but fewer than ten.

Specimen: blood. The sequence was collected from a man in his forties in good health. V is TRBV6-2 or TRBV6-3 and J is TRBJ1-5; a weak D match, TRBD1 (6 bases). The CDR3 DNA is TGTGCCAGCAGGCCTACAGGGCGGCATCAGCCCCAGCATTTT. This sequence encodes CASRPTGRHQPQHF.